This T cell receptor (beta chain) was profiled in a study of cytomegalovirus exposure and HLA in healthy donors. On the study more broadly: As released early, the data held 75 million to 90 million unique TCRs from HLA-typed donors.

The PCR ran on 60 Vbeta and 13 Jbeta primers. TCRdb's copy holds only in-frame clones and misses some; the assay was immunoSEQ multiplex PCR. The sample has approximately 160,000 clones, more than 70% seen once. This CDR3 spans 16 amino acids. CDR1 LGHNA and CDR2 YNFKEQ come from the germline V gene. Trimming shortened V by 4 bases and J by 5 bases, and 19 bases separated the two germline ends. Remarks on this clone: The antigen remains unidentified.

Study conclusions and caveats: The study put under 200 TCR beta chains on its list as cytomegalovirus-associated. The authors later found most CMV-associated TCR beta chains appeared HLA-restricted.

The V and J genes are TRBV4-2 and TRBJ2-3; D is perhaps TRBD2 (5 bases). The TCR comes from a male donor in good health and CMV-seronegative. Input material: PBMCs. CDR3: CASSRGEGNAVDTQYF. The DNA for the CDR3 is TGTGCCAGCAGCCGAGGAGAGGGAAACGCGGTAGATACGCAGTATTTT.